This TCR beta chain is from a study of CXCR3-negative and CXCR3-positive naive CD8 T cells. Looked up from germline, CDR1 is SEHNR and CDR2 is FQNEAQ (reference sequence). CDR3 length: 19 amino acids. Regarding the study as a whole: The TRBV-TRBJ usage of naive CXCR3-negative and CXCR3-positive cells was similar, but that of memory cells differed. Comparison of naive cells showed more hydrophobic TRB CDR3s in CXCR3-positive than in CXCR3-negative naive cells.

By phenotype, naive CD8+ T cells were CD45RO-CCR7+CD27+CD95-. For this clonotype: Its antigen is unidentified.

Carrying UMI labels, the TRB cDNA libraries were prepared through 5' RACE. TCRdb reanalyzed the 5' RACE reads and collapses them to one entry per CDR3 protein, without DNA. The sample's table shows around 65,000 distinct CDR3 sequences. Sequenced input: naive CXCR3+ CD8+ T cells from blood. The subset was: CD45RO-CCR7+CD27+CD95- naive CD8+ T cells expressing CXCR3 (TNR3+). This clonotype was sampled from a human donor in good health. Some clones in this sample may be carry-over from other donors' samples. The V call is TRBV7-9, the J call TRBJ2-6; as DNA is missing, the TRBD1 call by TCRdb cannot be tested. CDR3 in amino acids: CASSSKNREPSSGANVLTF.